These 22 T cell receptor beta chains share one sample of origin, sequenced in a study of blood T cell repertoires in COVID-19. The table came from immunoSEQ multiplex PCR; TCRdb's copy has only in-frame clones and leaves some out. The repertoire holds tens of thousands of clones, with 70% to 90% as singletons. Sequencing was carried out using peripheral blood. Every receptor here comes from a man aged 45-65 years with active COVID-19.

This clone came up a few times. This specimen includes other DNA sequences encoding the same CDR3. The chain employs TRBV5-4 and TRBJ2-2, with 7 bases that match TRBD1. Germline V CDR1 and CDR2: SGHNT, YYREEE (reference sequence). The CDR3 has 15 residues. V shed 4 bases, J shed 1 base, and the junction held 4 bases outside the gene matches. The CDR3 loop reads CASSLRTGNTGELFF. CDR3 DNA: TGTGCCAGCAGCCTCAGGACAGGGAACACCGGGGAGCTGTTTTTT.

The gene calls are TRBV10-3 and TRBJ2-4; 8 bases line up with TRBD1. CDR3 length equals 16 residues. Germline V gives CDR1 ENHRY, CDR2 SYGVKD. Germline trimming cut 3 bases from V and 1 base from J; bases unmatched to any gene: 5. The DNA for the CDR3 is TGTGCCATCAGTGACTCAGGGGGCCTTGCCAAAAACATTCAGTACTTC. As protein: CAISDSGGLAKNIQYF.

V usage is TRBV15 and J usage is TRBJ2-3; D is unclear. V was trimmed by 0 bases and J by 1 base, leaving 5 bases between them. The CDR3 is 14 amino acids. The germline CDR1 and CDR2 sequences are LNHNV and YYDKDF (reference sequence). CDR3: CATSRDLGTDTQYF. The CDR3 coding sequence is TGTGCCACCAGCAGAGATTTAGGCACAGATACGCAGTATTTT. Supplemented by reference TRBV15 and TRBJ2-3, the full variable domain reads DAMVIQNPRYQVTQFGKPVTLSCSQTLNHNVMYWYQQKSSQAPKLLFHYYDKDFNNEADTPDNFQSRRPNTSFCFLDIRSPGLGDTAMYLCATSRDLGTDTQYFGPGTRLTVL.

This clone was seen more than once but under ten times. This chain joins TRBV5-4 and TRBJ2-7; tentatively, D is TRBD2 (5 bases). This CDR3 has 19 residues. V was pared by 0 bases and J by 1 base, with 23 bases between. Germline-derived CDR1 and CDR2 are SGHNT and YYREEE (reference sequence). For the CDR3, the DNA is TGTGCCAGCAGCTTGGCTACGGCTTCGGGCAGAGGGTTATCCTACGAGCAGTACTTC. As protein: CASSLATASGRGLSYEQYF.

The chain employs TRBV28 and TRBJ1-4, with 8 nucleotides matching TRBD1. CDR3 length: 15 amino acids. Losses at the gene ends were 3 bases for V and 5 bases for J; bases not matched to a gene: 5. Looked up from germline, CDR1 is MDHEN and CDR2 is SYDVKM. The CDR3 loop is CASSFDRGSNEKLFF. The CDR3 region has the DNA TGTGCCAGCAGTTTTGACAGGGGTTCAAATGAAAAACTGTTTTTT.

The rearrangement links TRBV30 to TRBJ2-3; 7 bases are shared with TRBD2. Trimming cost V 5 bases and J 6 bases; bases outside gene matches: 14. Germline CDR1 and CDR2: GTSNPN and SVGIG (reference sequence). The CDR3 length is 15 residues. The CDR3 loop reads CAWGVGGLFSDTQYF. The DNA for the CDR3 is TGTGCCTGGGGGGTGGGAGGGCTTTTTAGTGATACGCAGTATTTT.

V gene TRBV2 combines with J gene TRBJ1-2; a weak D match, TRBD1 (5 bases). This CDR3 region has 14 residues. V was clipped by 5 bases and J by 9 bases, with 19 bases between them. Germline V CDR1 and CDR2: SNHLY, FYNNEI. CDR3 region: CASSPAGGSGSYTF. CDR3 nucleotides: TGTGCCAGCAGTCCGGCCGGGGGGAGCGGGAGCTACACCTTC.

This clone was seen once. The CDR3 is CASSLKQVDYGYTF. CDR3 nucleotides: TGTGCCAGCAGTCTTAAGCAGGTCGACTATGGCTACACCTTC. The chain has TRBV7-8 and TRBJ1-2, with D unresolved. The CDR3 spans 14 residues. Germline loops: CDR1 SGHVS, CDR2 FQNEAQ. V lost 6 bases, J lost 3 bases, and 14 bases lay in between.

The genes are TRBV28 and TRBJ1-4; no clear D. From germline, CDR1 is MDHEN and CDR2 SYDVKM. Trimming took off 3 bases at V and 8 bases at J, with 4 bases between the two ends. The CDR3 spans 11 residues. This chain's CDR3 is CASSLREKLFF. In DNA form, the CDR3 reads TGTGCCAGCAGTTTGAGGGAAAAACTGTTTTTT.

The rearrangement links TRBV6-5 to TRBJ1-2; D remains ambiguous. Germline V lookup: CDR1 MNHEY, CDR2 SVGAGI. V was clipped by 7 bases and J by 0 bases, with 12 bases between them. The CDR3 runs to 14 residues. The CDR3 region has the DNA TGTGCCAGCACCCTCGACAACTCTAACTATGGCTACACCTTC. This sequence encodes CASTLDNSNYGYTF.

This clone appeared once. The CDR3 is CASRPAWRVDGYTF. CDR3 DNA sequence: TGTGCCAGCAGGCCTGCGTGGAGAGTGGATGGCTACACCTTC. The chain is built from TRBV6-5 and TRBJ1-2, with D unclear. Trimming took 6 bases from V and 6 from J, leaving 17 bases between them. Germline CDR1 and CDR2: MNHEY and SVGAGI. The CDR3 is 14 residues long.

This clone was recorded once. DNA for the CDR3: TGCGCCAGCAGCCAACCGTCGCGGCGCGGGGAGCAGTTCTTC. Protein product: CASSQPSRRGEQFF. The chain joins TRBV4-1 to TRBJ2-1, with D possibly being TRBD2 (5 bases). Germline V gives CDR1 MGHRA, CDR2 YSYEKL. Trimming took 2 bases from V and 10 from J, leaving 15 bases between them. This CDR3 comprises 14 residues.

This CDR3 reads CASTRGRGQGNTIYF. CDR3 sequence (DNA): TGTGCCAGCACCAGGGGCAGGGGGCAGGGAAACACCATATATTTT. The chain recombines TRBV21-1 with TRBJ1-3; the table's D call, TRBD1, was not checked against the DNA. TRBV21-1 is assigned pseudogene status. The CDR3 loop spans 15 amino acids.

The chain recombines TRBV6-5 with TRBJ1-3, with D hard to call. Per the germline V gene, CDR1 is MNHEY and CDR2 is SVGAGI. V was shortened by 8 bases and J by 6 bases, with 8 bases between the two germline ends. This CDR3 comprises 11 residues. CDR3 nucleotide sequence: TGTGCCAGCCACAGAGAAAACACCATATATTTT. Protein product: CASHRENTIYF.

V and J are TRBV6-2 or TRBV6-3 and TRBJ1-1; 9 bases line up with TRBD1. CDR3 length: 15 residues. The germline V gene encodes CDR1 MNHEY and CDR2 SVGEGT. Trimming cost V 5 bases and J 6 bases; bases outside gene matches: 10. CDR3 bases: TGTGCCAGCAGTCCCACCGGGACAGGGTTCGCTGAAGCTTTCTTT. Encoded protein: CASSPTGTGFAEAFF.

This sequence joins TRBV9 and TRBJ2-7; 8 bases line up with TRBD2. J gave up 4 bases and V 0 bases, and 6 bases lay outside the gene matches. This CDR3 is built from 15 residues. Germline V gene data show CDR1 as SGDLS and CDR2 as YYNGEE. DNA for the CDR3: TGTGCCAGCAGCGTAGAGGCTAGCGGGTTTTACGAGCAGTACTTC. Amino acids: CASSVEASGFYEQYF. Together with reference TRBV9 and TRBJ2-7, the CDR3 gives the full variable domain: DSGVTQTPKHLITATGQRVTLRCSPRSGDLSVYWYQQSLDQGLQFLIQYYNGEERAKGNILERFSAQQFPDLHSELNLSSLELGDSALYFCASSVEASGFYEQYFGPGTRLTVT.

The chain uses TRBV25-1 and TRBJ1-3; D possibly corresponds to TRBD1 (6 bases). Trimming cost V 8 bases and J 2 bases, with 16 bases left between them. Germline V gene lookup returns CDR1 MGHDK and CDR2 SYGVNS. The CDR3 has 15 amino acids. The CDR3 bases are TGTGCCAGCGAGGGGGTTTCCAGTGCTGGAAACACCATATATTTT. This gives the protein CASEGVSSAGNTIYF.

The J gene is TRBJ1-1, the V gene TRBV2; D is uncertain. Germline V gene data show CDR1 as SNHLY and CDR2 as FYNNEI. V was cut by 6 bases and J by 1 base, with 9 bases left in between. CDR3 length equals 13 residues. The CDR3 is CASSSGRNTEAFF. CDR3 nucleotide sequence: TGTGCCAGCAGCTCAGGAAGGAACACTGAAGCTTTCTTT.

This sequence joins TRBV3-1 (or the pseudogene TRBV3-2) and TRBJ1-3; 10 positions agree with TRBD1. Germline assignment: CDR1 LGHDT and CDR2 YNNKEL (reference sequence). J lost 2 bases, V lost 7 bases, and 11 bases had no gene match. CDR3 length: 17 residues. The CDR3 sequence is CASKKRPDRGPGNTIYF. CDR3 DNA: TGTGCCAGCAAAAAGCGCCCTGACAGGGGGCCTGGAAACACCATATATTTT.

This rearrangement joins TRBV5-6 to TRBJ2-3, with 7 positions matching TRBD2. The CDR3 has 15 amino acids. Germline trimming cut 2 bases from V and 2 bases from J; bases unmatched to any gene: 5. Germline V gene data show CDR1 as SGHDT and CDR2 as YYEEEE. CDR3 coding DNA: TGTGCCAGCAGCTTCAGGACTAGAATCACAGATACGCAGTATTTT. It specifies CASSFRTRITDTQYF.

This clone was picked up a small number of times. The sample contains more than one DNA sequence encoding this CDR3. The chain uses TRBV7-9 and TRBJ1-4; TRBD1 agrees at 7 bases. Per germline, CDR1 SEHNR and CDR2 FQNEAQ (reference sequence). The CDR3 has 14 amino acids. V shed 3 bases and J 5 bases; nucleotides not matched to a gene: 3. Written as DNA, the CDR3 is TGTGCCAGCAGCTTGCGACAGGGAAATGAAAAACTGTTTTTT. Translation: CASSLRQGNEKLFF.

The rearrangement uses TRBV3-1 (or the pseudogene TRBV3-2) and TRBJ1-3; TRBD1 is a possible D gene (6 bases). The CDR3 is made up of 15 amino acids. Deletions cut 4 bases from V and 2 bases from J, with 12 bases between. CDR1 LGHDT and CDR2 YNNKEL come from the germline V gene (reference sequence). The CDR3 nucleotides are TGTGCCAGCAGCCCCAGGGGACGTCCTGGAAACACCATATATTTT. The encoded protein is CASSPRGRPGNTIYF.